This section outlines one T cell receptor beta chain sequence together with its context. Its recognized antigen is unknown. Base qualities are missing; no much larger clone stands one base away. These data are taken from a study of shared clonotypes between healthy human individuals (TCRdb year 2020). Study-level background: A few men and a couple of women, aged 18 to 49 years, made up the cohort. For each donor, three plates each were used for CD4 naive and CD4 memory, two plates were used for CD8 naive, and one plate was used for CD8 memory. To increase sequencing depth and limit assay-specific biases, different laboratories used diverse techniques to prepare libraries and sequence TCR repertoires. Per donor, leukapheresis produced somewhere between about 0.94 and 9 billion PBMCs. The study deeply sequenced blood TCR repertoires of several healthy adults to estimate repertoire size and the extent of clonotype sharing between individuals. Findings and caveats that apply to the study as a whole: Because the study included only a small number of donors, the genetic and exposure-history diversity represented was limited. Higher generation probabilities were observed for clonotypes shared by all four sorted-subset donors than for non-shared clonotypes. Sharing across four donors was observed for about 5% of naive CD4, over 3% of naive CD8, about 2.5% of memory CD4, and about 0.4% of memory CD8 clonotypes. Sampling was restricted to blood, and TCR repertoires in tissue are likely to differ from TCR repertoires in blood. Pairwise subsampling led to the expectation that sequencing depth would affect the degree of clonotype sharing among donors. Even with the large sequencing depth, rarefaction of the sorted-subset datasets indicated that sequencing was incomplete. Naive subsets generally had larger estimated clonotype richness than memory subsets did.

Using the deep immunoSEQ assay, TCR CDR3 regions were amplified from genomic DNA by multiplex PCR. Extracted genomic DNA from each cell subset was spread evenly across all wells of several immunoSEQ 96-well plates, with each plate serving as a replicate. For sorted subsets, each replicate PCR was loaded with around 200 ng genomic DNA, equivalent to 30,000 or so T cell genomes. Purified libraries were measured with a Qubit 3.0 fluorometer, size-checked on a Bioanalyzer 2100, and measured again with the KAPA Library Quantification kit. Every immunoSEQ 96-well plate was sequenced on a separate single-read 150-cycle Illumina NextSeq 550 flow cell. The published analysis was carried out like this. The immunoSEQ output contained only junctional sequences without quality scores, so filtering could not match that applied to full-length reads. Sequences were annotated with PyIR, a Python wrapper for IgBLAST v1.9, and V/J genes and CDR3 were assigned using IMGT germline references. Any read was removed if the V/J assignment was weak (E-value above 1e-6), the CDR3 was missing, or the read contained stop codons, out-of-frame junctions, or ambiguous translated residues. A V3J clonotype was defined by an identical inferred V gene, J gene, and CDR3 amino acid sequence. The percentage overlap between two repertoires was calculated by dividing the number of shared unique clonotypes by the size of the smaller repertoire. Richness of each repertoire was evaluated using RTK rarefaction, the Chao1 estimator, and Recon v2.1 estimates of unobserved clonotypes. OLGA was used to compute generation probabilities for all TCRbeta clonotypes that the gDNA method yielded from four donors. TCRdb took this table from immuneACCESS and kept in-frame rearrangements with V and J called. Such tables lack part of the clones; where checked against another copy, unresolved V genes explain under half of the gap, and the rest is unexplained. V and J calls plus clone size are reproduced from that table; the DNA served to infer D and trimming. The sample records about 960,000 clones, less than 85% of which are singletons. Over 1.3% of the sample lies in the top ten.

Inclusive of the bounding cysteine and phenylalanine, the CDR3 is 16 residues long. The DNA shown is the 48-base CDR3, in frame from base 1. CDR1 and CDR2 are drawn from the germline V gene: SGHTS, YDEGEE. The germline ends are 12 bases apart after V is trimmed by 0 bases and J by 2 bases. Healthy HIV-negative adults with no recently reported acute infections or vaccinations were included as donors. Every donor was a Caucasian adult residing in Nashville, Tennessee, USA. CD4+ T cells were enriched by magnetic negative selection; naive cells were then positively selected on CD45RA, and the negative fraction formed the memory subset. Blood was obtained by leukapheresis, after which PBMCs were separated by Ficoll-Histopaque density gradient centrifugation and cryopreserved in liquid nitrogen vapor phase. Analytical flow cytometry was used to check the purity and quantity of each magnetically sorted T cell population. Genomic DNA was isolated from every sorted fraction and measured by UV absorbance on a Nanodrop 2000c.

This TCR was sampled from a man younger than 35 in good health. The rearrangement combines TRBV5-8 with TRBJ2-1, with the D segment possibly TRBD1 or TRBD2, each aligning over 7 bases. Sequencing input: memory CD4+ T cells sorted from blood. The cell subset or site label, read with the paper, signifies: CD45RA-negative fraction. Here is the DNA: TGTGCCAGCAGCTTGGGACAGGGAGGGGCCTACAATGAGCAGTTCTTC. It codes for CASSLGQGGAYNEQFF.